Shown below are 26 T cell receptor beta chains from a single sample sequenced in a study of blood T cell repertoires in COVID-19. Only in-frame clones appear in the TCRdb table, and some are missing; sequencing was by immunoSEQ multiplex PCR. The data contain about 400,000 clones, roughly 86% of them seen just once; the ten biggest clones take up roughly 1.9%. What was sequenced was PBMCs or T cells enriched from blood (not recorded which). These receptors were taken from a middle-aged woman with acute COVID-19.

With respect to this clone: Germline and junction disagree at one end, which may indicate a read error. The chain couples TRBV6-4 to TRBJ1-4, with 8 bases lining up with TRBD1. From germline, CDR1 is MRHNA and CDR2 SNTAGT. The CDR3 spans 15 residues. The CDR3 loop reads CASSDSSLLRQGLLF. In DNA, the CDR3 is TGTGCCAGCAGTGACTCTTCGTTATTGAGACAGGGGCTTCTATTC.

The rearrangement links TRBV24-1 to TRBJ2-2; D is perhaps TRBD2 (5 bases). Trimming stripped 9 bases from V and 1 base from J, with 11 bases between. CDR1 and CDR2 from the germline V gene are KGHDR and SFDVKD. The CDR3 consists of 14 residues. The CDR3 DNA reads as TGTGCCACCGCCCGGGGTAAGAACACCGGGGAGCTGTTTTTT. Its translation is CATARGKNTGELFF.

This clone has only one observation. The rearrangement links TRBV25-1 to TRBJ2-5, with 7 nucleotides matching TRBD1. V shed 3 bases, J shed 3 bases, and the junction held 10 bases outside the gene matches. The length of the CDR3 is 16 residues. Germline CDR1 reads MGHDK; CDR2 reads SYGVNS. This CDR3 reads CASSDRPRDRKETQYF. The CDR3 nucleotides read TGTGCCAGCAGTGATAGGCCTCGGGACAGAAAAGAGACCCAGTACTTC. The full variable domain, with the rest looked up from reference TRBV25-1 and TRBJ2-5, is EADIYQTPRYLVIGTGKKITLECSQTMGHDKMYWYQQDPGMELHLIHYSYGVNSTEKGDLSSESTVSRIRTEHFPLTLESARPSHTSQYLCASSDRPRDRKETQYFGPGTRLLVL.

The chain employs TRBV4-1 and TRBJ1-1; 9 nucleotides match TRBD1. This CDR3 has 16 amino acids. The V and J ends lost 3 bases and 0 bases, in that order; junction bases with no gene match: 5. Germline-derived CDR1 and CDR2 are MGHRA and YSYEKL. The chain's CDR3 is CASSQEQGALNTEAFF. CDR3 nucleotides: TGCGCCAGCAGCCAGGAACAGGGGGCCTTGAACACTGAAGCTTTCTTT.

The chain combines TRBV6-5 with TRBJ2-7; a weak D match, TRBD2 (5 bases). V lost 4 bases and J lost 3, with 16 bases in between. CDR1 MNHEY and CDR2 SVGAGI come from the germline V gene. The CDR3 sequence is 15 residues long. For the CDR3, the DNA is TGTGCCAGCAGTTCCCGACTAACGACCGACTACGAGCAGTACTTC. Translating gives CASSSRLTTDYEQYF.

The chain employs TRBV5-1 and TRBJ2-3; D ambiguous. Trimming cost V 5 bases and J 0 bases, with 10 bases left between them. The CDR3 spans 14 residues. Germline V gives CDR1 SGHRS, CDR2 YFSETQ. The CDR3 bases are TGCGCCAGCAGGACTCTCTACAGCACAGATACGCAGTATTTT. Residues: CASRTLYSTDTQYF.

The J gene is TRBJ1-2, the V gene TRBV27; D remains unclear. Germline CDR1 is MNHEY and CDR2 is SMNVEV (reference sequence). V lost 0 bases and J lost 4, with 9 bases in between. The CDR3 extends over 14 amino acids. The CDR3 region is CASSLSVRFYGYTF. The CDR3 DNA is TGTGCCAGCAGTTTATCGGTGCGGTTCTATGGCTACACCTTC.

The CDR3 here is CASSKQGFDREYF. In nucleotides, the CDR3 is TGTGCCAGCAGTAAACAGGGGTTCGACCGGGAGTACTTC. The chain employs TRBV5-4 and TRBJ2-5, with 7 bases aligning to TRBD1. The germline CDR1 and CDR2 sequences are SGHNT and YYREEE (reference sequence). Trimming removed 5 bases from V and 12 bases from J; junction bases left unmatched: 13. The CDR3 is made up of 13 amino acids.

The V and J genes are TRBV6-5 and TRBJ1-1; no clear D. Deletions cut 7 bases from V and 3 bases from J, with 12 bases between. The CDR3 contains 13 residues. The germline V gene encodes CDR1 MNHEY and CDR2 SVGAGI. The CDR3 DNA is TGTGCCAGCATTAAAGTGGGAGACACTGAAGCTTTCTTT. It translates to CASIKVGDTEAFF.

The chain recombines TRBV10-3 with TRBJ2-1, with 7 bases lining up with TRBD2. From germline, CDR1 is ENHRY and CDR2 SYGVKD. The CDR3 sequence is 14 residues long. Losses at the gene ends were 2 bases for V and 2 bases for J; bases not matched to a gene: 0. CDR3: CAISEGGAYNEQFF. The CDR3 DNA sequence: TGTGCCATCAGTGAGGGGGGGGCCTACAATGAGCAGTTCTTC.

Worth noting for this clone: The same CDR3 also results from other DNA sequences found in this sample. The rearrangement uses TRBV9 and TRBJ1-1, with D uncertain. The CDR3 has 14 amino acids. V was pared by 2 bases and J by 1 base, with 9 bases between. Germline loops: CDR1 SGDLS, CDR2 YYNGEE. CDR3 sequence reads: CASSVAGGNTEAFF. The CDR3 region has the DNA TGTGCCAGCAGCGTCGCCGGAGGGAACACTGAAGCTTTCTTT.

The chain is built from TRBV20-1 and TRBJ2-6; 10 nucleotides line up with TRBD1. CDR1 DFQATT and CDR2 SNEGSKA come from the germline V gene (reference sequence). CDR3 size: 19 residues. Trimming cost V 3 bases and J 2 bases; bases outside gene matches: 13. Here the CDR3 reads CSASAGGTGVFAGANVLTF. The DNA for the CDR3 is TGCAGTGCTAGTGCCGGAGGGACAGGGGTATTCGCTGGGGCCAACGTCCTGACTTTC.

V gene TRBV9 combines with J gene TRBJ1-1; TRBD1 might be the D (5 bases). The ends were cut back, 3 bases at V and 3 bases at J, with 9 bases in the middle. Germline V CDR1 and CDR2: SGDLS, YYNGEE. There are 13 residues in the CDR3. The CDR3: CASSGGDYTEAFF. The CDR3 bases are TGTGCCAGCAGCGGAGGGGACTACACTGAAGCTTTCTTT.

The CDR3 sequence: CAWTKDRFEKLFF. The CDR3 bases are TGTGCCTGGACGAAGGACAGGTTTGAAAAACTGTTTTTT. The chain links TRBV30 to TRBJ1-4; 7 positions agree with TRBD1. The CDR3 loop spans 13 amino acids. Trimming removed 4 bases from V and 7 bases from J; junction bases left unmatched: 6. The germline gives CDR1 GTSNPN, CDR2 SVGIG (reference sequence).

The rearrangement links TRBV7-9 to TRBJ2-7; D not certain. Deletions cut 2 bases from V and 6 bases from J, with 14 bases between. The V gene's germline CDR1 is SEHNR and CDR2 FQNEAQ (reference sequence). This CDR3 region has 14 residues. The CDR3 nucleotides are TGTGCCAGCAGCTTAATCGGTTTTACGGGCGAGCAGTACTTC. Its protein is CASSLIGFTGEQYF.

The CDR3 here is CASSQRDRGRQETQYF. CDR3 nucleotide sequence: TGTGCCAGCTCCCAGAGGGACAGGGGGCGCCAAGAGACCCAGTACTTC. The rearrangement joins TRBV18 to TRBJ2-5, with TRBD1 matching over 12 bases. V was pared by 6 bases and J by 1 base, with 6 bases of the junction left unmatched. CDR3 size: 16 residues. Germline V lookup: CDR1 KGHSH, CDR2 LQKENI. The full variable domain, in which reference TRBV18 and TRBJ2-5 provide the parts outside the CDR3, is NAGVMQNPRHLVRRRGQEARLRCSPMKGHSHVYWYRQLPEEGLKFMVYLQKENIIDESGMPKERFSAEFPKEGPSILRIQQVVRGDSAAYFCASSQRDRGRQETQYFGPGTRLLVL.

The rearrangement links TRBV18 to TRBJ1-2; D is undetermined. This CDR3 is 14 amino acids long. The germline CDR1 and CDR2 sequences are KGHSH and LQKENI. V was pared by 3 bases and J by 2 bases, with 10 bases between. The CDR3 here is CASSPGVLNYGYTF. CDR3 in DNA: TGTGCCAGCTCACCGGGAGTTTTAAACTATGGCTACACCTTC. Supplemented by reference TRBV18 and TRBJ1-2, the full variable domain reads NAGVMQNPRHLVRRRGQEARLRCSPMKGHSHVYWYRQLPEEGLKFMVYLQKENIIDESGMPKERFSAEFPKEGPSILRIQQVVRGDSAAYFCASSPGVLNYGYTFGSGTRLTVV.

CDR3 sequence reads: CASSQFLNTEAFF. The CDR3 region has the DNA TGTGCCAGCAGCCAATTCTTGAACACTGAAGCTTTCTTT. The V and J genes are TRBV3-1 (or the pseudogene TRBV3-2) and TRBJ1-1, with D unclear. Germline V gene sequence: CDR1 LGHDT, CDR2 YNNKEL (reference sequence). This CDR3 region has 13 residues. Trimming took off 2 bases at V and 0 bases at J, with 4 bases between the two ends.

V is TRBV6-5 and J is TRBJ1-1; TRBD1 matches 7 bases. With 0 bases clipped from V and 1 base from J, the junction kept 2 bases outside the gene matches. The CDR3 extends over 15 amino acids. Germline assignment: CDR1 MNHEY and CDR2 SVGAGI. The CDR3 is CASSYSDRANTEAFF. CDR3 nucleotides: TGTGCCAGCAGTTACTCCGACAGGGCGAACACTGAAGCTTTCTTT.

This chain uses TRBV20-1 with TRBJ2-7; D ambiguous. In germline, CDR1 is DFQATT, CDR2 SNEGSKA (reference sequence). There are 9 residues in the CDR3. Trimming removed 6 bases at V and 4 bases at J, with 4 bases between. Written as DNA, the CDR3 is TGCAGTGCCGGGTACGAGCAGTACTTC. Translated, it gives CSAGYEQYF.

The chain carries TRBV28 and TRBJ1-4, with 9 bases fitting TRBD1. Germline values: CDR1 MDHEN, CDR2 SYDVKM. Trimming at V came to 5 bases and at J to 5 bases, leaving 9 bases not matched to a gene. The CDR3 has 16 amino acids. The CDR3 loop is CASSGASGTGNEKLFF. The DNA for the CDR3 is TGTGCCAGCAGTGGGGCTTCCGGGACAGGGAATGAAAAACTGTTTTTT.

The chain carries TRBV13 and TRBJ2-1; D remains ambiguous. Germline V gene lookup returns CDR1 PRHDT and CDR2 FYEKMQ (reference sequence). The ends were cut back, 4 bases at V and 0 bases at J, with 13 bases in the middle. The CDR3 has 16 residues. The CDR3, as DNA: TGTGCCAGCAGCTCCCCCGTCGCGAGCTCCTACAATGAGCAGTTCTTC. Protein sequence: CASSSPVASSYNEQFF.

V is TRBV7-9 and J is TRBJ1-1; TRBD1 aligns across 7 bases. V was clipped by 1 base and J by 1 base; unmatched bases: 0. Looked up from germline, CDR1 is SEHNR and CDR2 is FQNEAQ (reference sequence). This CDR3 has 14 amino acids. In nucleotides, the CDR3 is TGTGCCAGCAGCTTAGACAGGGGGAACACTGAAGCTTTCTTT. Its protein is CASSLDRGNTEAFF.

V and J are TRBV6-4 and TRBJ1-1; maybe TRBD1 (5 bases). V shed 6 bases and J shed 2 bases, with 10 bases lying between them. The CDR3 consists of 13 residues. Germline lookup yields CDR1 MRHNA and CDR2 SNTAGT. The CDR3 here is CASRMTVNTEAFF. In DNA form, the CDR3 reads TGTGCCAGCAGGATGACAGTCAACACTGAAGCTTTCTTT.

This chain joins TRBV18 and TRBJ2-3; the match to TRBD1 covers 7 bases. Trimming removed 2 bases from V and 3 bases from J; junction bases left unmatched: 8. The CDR3 covers 16 residues. Germline V lookup: CDR1 KGHSH, CDR2 LQKENI. Here the CDR3 DNA reads TGTGCCAGCTCACCATTCACAGGGGAGAGGACAGATACGCAGTATTTT. Its protein is CASSPFTGERTDTQYF.

The J gene is TRBJ2-2, the V gene TRBV10-3, with D unclear. Germline V CDR1 and CDR2: ENHRY, SYGVKD. The CDR3 runs 16 residues. V was pared by 3 bases and J by 6 bases, with 17 bases between. CDR3 DNA: TGTGCCATCAGTGAACCTCGCAGGCTGGGTGCCGGGGAGCTGTTTTTT. It specifies CAISEPRRLGAGELFF.